The clone carrying this TCR beta chain has just a few counts. The sample comes from a study of regulatory T cells in long-lasting Graves disease. Building of the TCR beta libraries involved iRepertoire HTBI primers and Arm-PCR of CDR3 regions. TCRdb reanalysed the multiplex PCR reads using MiXCR and keeps one entry per CDR3 protein. The table has about 400,000 distinct CDR3 sequences, about 20% seen once. The time point here: persistent/refractory GD, antithyroid drugs over 5 years with positive TRAb. PBMC RNA served as the TCR library source. Each patient gave approximately 9.2 milliliters of EDTA-anticoagulated peripheral blood. This material consisted of peripheral blood mononuclear cells (PBMCs), taken when the disease was refractory, from a patient treated with antithyroid drugs. This sequence originates from a female donor with Graves disease.

The chain's CDR3 is CASSGPPSNQPQHF. The DNA for the CDR3 is TGTGCCAGCTCGGGGCCTCCTAGCAATCAGCCCCAGCATTTT. The rearrangement joins TRBV12-3 or TRBV12-4 to TRBJ1-5, with a weak D call TRBD1 (5 bases). This CDR3 comprises 14 residues. Trimming left V 8 bases short and J 0 bases short, with 11 bases between.